The rows below give T cell receptor beta chains drawn from one sample of a study of shared clonotypes between healthy human individuals. Generated by immunoSEQ multiplex PCR, the TCRdb table keeps only in-frame clones and is missing some. Of about half a million clones in the sample, approximately 78% were seen once. The source material was PBMCs. All receptors come from a woman aged 40 to 55 in good health. Some clones in this sample may be carry-over from other donors' samples. Each CDR3 is given with its conserved first and last residue. The D gene is left open where the match is weak. Some rows have no size entry. The others give once, few or many, or a class for an expanded clone.

TRBV4-2	TRBJ2-2	.	TRBD1	CASRGRGPGTGELFF	TGTGCCAGCCGAGGAAGGGGGCCGGGCACCGGGGAGCTGTTTTTT
TRBV19	TRBJ2-4	.	.	CASSIGTGWYF	TGTGCCAGTAGTATAGGAACAGGGTGGTACTTC
TRBV19	TRBJ2-1	.	.	CASSTAGTENEQFF	TGTGCCAGTAGTACGGCCGGGACCGAGAATGAGCAGTTCTTC
TRBV7-2	TRBJ2-1	.	.	CASSTTGWDEQFF	TGTGCCAGCAGCACAACAGGGTGGGATGAGCAGTTCTTC
TRBV11-2	TRBJ2-7	.	.	CASSLNPDAYEQYF	TGTGCCAGCAGCTTAAATCCTGACGCCTACGAGCAGTACTTC
TRBV28	TRBJ2-7	.	TRBD1	CASSEITGQGGYEQYF	TGTGCCAGCAGTGAAATTACAGGACAGGGGGGCTACGAGCAGTACTTC
TRBV27	TRBJ2-7	once	TRBD2	CASSISGLLPSYEQYF	TGTGCCAGCAGTATCTCGGGACTACTCCCTTCCTACGAGCAGTACTTC
TRBV28	TRBJ2-7	.	TRBD1	CASGLGTGGMGHEQYF	TGTGCCAGCGGGTTGGGTACAGGGGGCATGGGTCACGAGCAGTACTTC
TRBV18	TRBJ2-3	.	TRBD2	CASSPRTSGSSTDTQYF	TGTGCCAGCTCACCGCGGACTAGCGGTTCTAGCACAGATACGCAGTATTTT
TRBV5-6	TRBJ2-1	.	TRBD2	CASSLAASGSYNEQFF	TGTGCCAGCAGCTTGGCGGCTAGCGGGAGCTACAATGAGCAGTTCTTC
TRBV6-5	TRBJ1-5	.	.	CASSLWVFGQPQHF	TGTGCCAGCAGTTTGTGGGTTTTCGGTCAGCCCCAGCATTTT
TRBV28	TRBJ2-7	many	TRBD2	CASRGSGRVYEQYF	TGTGCCAGCAGGGGTAGCGGGAGGGTCTACGAGCAGTACTTC
TRBV9	TRBJ2-1	.	.	CASGQSGDNEQFF	TGTGCCAGCGGCCAAAGTGGTGACAATGAGCAGTTCTTC
TRBV7-2	TRBJ2-5	.	.	CASSPRGGFSVETQYF	TGTGCCAGCAGCCCCCGCGGCGGATTCTCGGTGGAGACCCAGTACTTC
TRBV11-2	TRBJ1-2	.	.	CASSQDIGDNYGYTF	TGTGCCAGCAGCCAAGATATAGGGGATAACTATGGCTACACCTTC
TRBV7-6	TRBJ2-1	few	TRBD2	CASSRSGSSYNEQFF	TGTGCCAGCAGCCGTAGCGGGAGCTCCTACAATGAGCAGTTCTTC
TRBV7-2	TRBJ1-5	.	.	CASSLVRSSNQPQHF	TGTGCCAGCAGCTTAGTTCGAAGTAGCAATCAGCCCCAGCATTTT
TRBV27	TRBJ1-1	.	.	CASSRRGAEAFF	TGTGCCAGCAGCCGCCGGGGGGCTGAAGCTTTCTTT
TRBV5-1	TRBJ2-7	.	TRBD2	CASSLAAGAQYEQYF	TGCGCCAGCAGCTTGGCAGCGGGGGCCCAATACGAGCAGTACTTC
TRBV11-2	TRBJ2-5	.	TRBD2	CASSLWGGRETQYF	TGTGCCAGCAGCTTATGGGGAGGGCGTGAGACCCAGTACTTC
TRBV29-1	TRBJ1-2	.	.	CSVGGVQANYGYTF	TGCAGCGTTGGCGGAGTTCAAGCTAACTATGGCTACACCTTC
TRBV18	TRBJ2-5	.	.	CASTQGGPKGETQYF	TGTGCCAGCACGCAGGGGGGTCCTAAAGGGGAGACCCAGTACTTC
TRBV28	TRBJ2-7	.	TRBD1	CASRRQGNSYEQYF	TGTGCCAGCAGAAGACAGGGCAACTCCTACGAGCAGTACTTC
TRBV5-1	TRBJ2-6	.	.	CASSLDREGSGANVLTF	TGCGCCAGCAGCTTGGACAGGGAGGGCTCTGGGGCCAACGTCCTGACTTTC
TRBV9	TRBJ1-3	.	.	CASSVGSGGGNTIYF	TGTGCCAGCAGCGTAGGATCGGGGGGCGGAAACACCATATATTTT
TRBV19	TRBJ1-5	few	TRBD1	CASSPRQGVQPQHF	TGTGCCAGTAGTCCCCGACAGGGCGTTCAGCCCCAGCATTTT
TRBV28	TRBJ1-5	.	.	CASRPTDSNQPQHF	TGTGCCAGCAGACCAACGGATAGCAATCAGCCCCAGCATTTT
TRBV9	TRBJ2-2	.	.	CASSVRDVAAGELFF	TGTGCCAGCAGCGTCCGGGACGTAGCGGCTGGGGAGCTGTTTTTT
TRBV7-8	TRBJ1-5	.	.	CASSLGSGGNQPQHF	TGTGCCAGCAGCTTAGGATCGGGGGGAAACCAGCCCCAGCATTTT
TRBV5-5	TRBJ1-2	medium-sized	.	CASSLVVKNYGYTF	TGTGCCAGCAGCTTGGTGGTCAAAAACTATGGCTACACCTTC
TRBV30	TRBJ2-7	many	TRBD2	CAWSVAGGGYEQYF	TGTGCCTGGAGTGTAGCGGGGGGTGGCTACGAGCAGTACTTC
TRBV18	TRBJ1-5	.	TRBD1	CASSPGQGTGQPQHF	TGTGCCAGCTCACCGGGACAGGGAACCGGGCAGCCCCAGCATTTT
TRBV18	TRBJ2-1	.	.	CASSSTGSPYNEQFF	TGTGCCAGCTCATCAACAGGGTCCCCGTACAATGAGCAGTTCTTC
TRBV5-6	TRBJ2-6	.	.	CASSPVSSGANVLTF	TGTGCCAGCAGCCCTGTGTCCTCTGGGGCCAACGTCCTGACTTTC
TRBV6-1	TRBJ2-4	.	TRBD2	CASSKAGLGKAKNIQYF	TGTGCCAGCAGTAAAGCGGGGTTAGGAAAAGCCAAAAACATTCAGTACTTC
TRBV14	TRBJ2-2	.	.	CASSQAGRTGELFF	TGTGCCAGCAGCCAAGCCGGGAGAACCGGGGAGCTGTTTTTT
TRBV2	TRBJ1-4	.	.	CASSLQGENEKLFF	TGTGCCAGCAGTCTACAGGGTGAGAATGAAAAACTGTTTTTT
TRBV19	TRBJ1-5	.	TRBD1	CASSIRTGINQPQHF	TGTGCCAGTAGTATCAGGACAGGAATAAATCAGCCCCAGCATTTT
TRBV30	TRBJ2-1	.	.	CAWSGLLYNEQFF	TGTGCCTGGAGTGGACTTTTGTACAATGAGCAGTTCTTC
TRBV5-4	TRBJ2-7	.	.	CASSLGFGPGYEQYF	TGTGCCAGCAGCTTAGGTTTCGGGCCTGGGTACGAGCAGTACTTC
TRBV5-1	TRBJ1-1	.	.	CASSLGFRLNTEAFF	TGCGCCAGCAGCTTGGGGTTCAGATTGAACACTGAAGCTTTCTTT
TRBV5-6	TRBJ2-5	once	.	CASSQTTGSQETQYF	TGTGCCAGCAGCCAAACTACAGGTTCTCAAGAGACCCAGTACTTC
TRBV7-9	TRBJ2-7	once	TRBD2	CASSFGLAGGSAYEQYF	TGTGCCAGCAGCTTCGGACTAGCGGGAGGTTCCGCCTACGAGCAGTACTTC
TRBV27	TRBJ2-7	.	.	CASSLHPENWEQYF	TGTGCCAGCAGTTTACACCCTGAAAATTGGGAGCAGTACTTC
TRBV19	TRBJ2-7	.	TRBD1	CASSDLGQGGYEQYF	TGTGCCAGTAGTGATCTTGGACAGGGGGGGTACGAGCAGTACTTC
TRBV28	TRBJ2-2	.	TRBD2	CASSQGLAGTGELFF	TGTGCCAGCAGCCAGGGACTAGCGGGCACCGGGGAGCTGTTTTTT
TRBV9	TRBJ2-2	.	.	CASSVRDGISTGELFF	TGTGCCAGCAGCGTCCGGGACGGAATATCGACCGGGGAGCTGTTTTTT
TRBV10-2	TRBJ2-1	.	.	CASSETGFYNEQFF	TGCGCCAGCAGTGAGACGGGTTTTTACAATGAGCAGTTCTTC
TRBV10-3	TRBJ2-2	.	.	CAIRWTTNTGELFF	TGTGCCATCAGGTGGACAACGAACACCGGGGAGCTGTTTTTT
TRBV25-1	TRBJ2-1	.	TRBD2	CASSTTSGTSYNEQFF	TGTGCCAGCAGTACGACTAGCGGGACATCCTACAATGAGCAGTTCTTC